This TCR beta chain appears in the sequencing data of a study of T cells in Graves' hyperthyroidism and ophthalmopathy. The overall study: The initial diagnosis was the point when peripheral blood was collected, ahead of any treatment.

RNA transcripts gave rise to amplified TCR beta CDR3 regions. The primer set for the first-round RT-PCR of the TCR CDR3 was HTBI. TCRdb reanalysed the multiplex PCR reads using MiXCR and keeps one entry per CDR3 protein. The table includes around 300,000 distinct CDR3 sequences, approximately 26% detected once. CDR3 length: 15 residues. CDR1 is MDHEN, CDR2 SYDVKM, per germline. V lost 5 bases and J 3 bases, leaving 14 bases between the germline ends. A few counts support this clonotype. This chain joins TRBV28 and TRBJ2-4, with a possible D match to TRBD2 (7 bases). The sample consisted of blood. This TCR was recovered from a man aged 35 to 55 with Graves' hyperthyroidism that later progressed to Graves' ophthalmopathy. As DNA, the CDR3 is TGTGCCAGCAGTCAAGGGGGGGCCGACAAAAACATTCAGTACTTC. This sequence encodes CASSQGGADKNIQYF.